The clone carrying this T cell receptor (beta chain) occurred a few times. This sample is drawn from a study of graft-versus-host responses after intestinal transplantation. Assay: immunoSEQ multiplex PCR; the TCRdb copy retains only in-frame clones and omits some. The sample records about 15,000 clones, about two fifths being singletons. The researchers put roughly 200,000 CFSE-labeled responder cells into plates with roughly 200,000 irradiated, violet-dye-labeled stimulator cells. Trimming took 5 bases from V and 3 from J; bases not matched to a gene: 6. The CDR3 is 14 residues long. Germline V gene lookup returns CDR1 SGHTA and CDR2 FQGNSA.

V gene TRBV7-2 combines with J gene TRBJ2-7; the match to TRBD1 covers 8 bases. This material consisted of alloreactive CD8+ T cells from a mixed lymphocyte reaction culture, taken before intestinal transplant. Subset denoted: CFSE-low proliferating T cells sorted from roughly six-day pre-transplant mixed lymphocyte reaction (GvH or HvG direction). This sequence was found in a human patient who received an intestinal transplant. The CDR3, as DNA: TGTGCCAGCAGCCCCCCGGGACAGGTCTACGAGCAGTACTTC. Its protein product is CASSPPGQVYEQYF.